The rows below give T cell receptor beta chains drawn from one sample of a study of control samples from healthy donors and cancer patients. The protocol was immunoSEQ multiplex PCR, while the TCRdb copy is restricted to in-frame clones and leaves out a portion. The sample shows about 80,000 clones, 75% to 85% of them seen only once. The sequencing input was PBMCs. These receptors were collected from a man in his sixties with head and neck cancer. The CDR3 runs from the conserved cysteine through the conserved F or W. D genes are given only for firm matches. Only some rows state a clone size, as once, few, many or a class for expanded clones.

D gene	J gene	V gene	clone size	CDR3 length	CDR3 DNA	CDR3 protein
.	TRBJ1-5	TRBV7-2	.	13	TGTGCCAGCAGCTCCGGACAATCCCAGCCCCAGCATTTT	CASSSGQSQPQHF
.	TRBJ2-7	TRBV7-9	.	11	TGTGCCAGCAGCACAGTATACGAGCAGTACTTC	CASSTVYEQYF
TRBD1	TRBJ1-5	TRBV2	once	16	TGTGCCAGCTCTGAGCAGGGGGCGTGGAACGGGCAGCCCCAGCATTTT	CASSEQGAWNGQPQHF
.	TRBJ1-5	TRBV15	.	17	TGTGCCACCAGCAGAGCCCTTGCAGGGGATGTATGGCAGCCCCAGCATTTT	CATSRALAGDVWQPQHF
.	TRBJ2-5	TRBV6-5	.	16	TGTGCCAGCAGTTACCGGGGAATGAGAGGAGGAGGGACCCAGTACTTC	CASSYRGMRGGGTQYF
.	TRBJ1-5	TRBV6-6	.	13	TGTGCCAGCAGCTATTATAGCAATCAGCCCCAGCATTTT	CASSYYSNQPQHF
TRBD1	TRBJ1-4	TRBV27	.	15	TGTGCCAGCAGTACGTGGACAGGAGGCGGTGAAAAACTGTTTTTT	CASSTWTGGGEKLFF
TRBD2	TRBJ2-7	TRBV5-1	.	14	TGCGCCAGCAGCCGACTAGCGGGAGGCTACGAGCAGTACTTC	CASSRLAGGYEQYF
.	TRBJ2-7	TRBV10-2	.	13	TGCGCCAGCAGTGGCGGGCGCTCCTACGAGCAGTACTTC	CASSGGRSYEQYF
.	TRBJ2-1	TRBV7-9	.	18	TGTGCCAGCAGCTACAGTCTCCTAACTGGTAGCTCCTACAATGAGCAGTTCTTC	CASSYSLLTGSSYNEQFF
.	TRBJ2-5	TRBV5-1	few	17	TGCGCCAGCAGCTTGTTTCCGACCCGAGGAAGAAAAGAGACCCAGTACTTC	CASSLFPTRGRKETQYF
.	TRBJ2-3	TRBV3-1/TRBV3-2	few	14	TGTGCCAGCAGCCAACGCCCAGGGGGGGATACGCAGTATTTT	CASSQRPGGDTQYF
.	TRBJ2-7	TRBV11-2	.	13	TGTGCCAGCAGTTTCACAGGGAACGACGAGCAGTACTTC	CASSFTGNDEQYF
TRBD2	TRBJ2-7	TRBV29-1	.	11	TGCAGCGTCGGGAGGGCGGACGAGCAGTACTTC	CSVGRADEQYF
.	TRBJ1-2	TRBV12-5	.	13	TGTGCTAGTGGTTTTGAGTTTTCCTATGGCTACACCTTC	CASGFEFSYGYTF
TRBD1	TRBJ2-1	TRBV28	.	12	TGTGCCAGCAGCGGACAGGGCAATGAGCAGTTCTTC	CASSGQGNEQFF
.	TRBJ2-2	TRBV18	.	15	TGTGCCAGCTCACCAAGGACAGCCCGGGACGGGGAGCTGTTTTTT	CASSPRTARDGELFF
.	TRBJ2-1	TRBV11-3	.	12	TGTGCCAGCAGCCCCACACCCAATGAGCAGTTCTTC	CASSPTPNEQFF
.	TRBJ1-1	TRBV6-5	.	14	TGTGCCAGCAGTTACTCGGGAGTGAACACTGAAGCTTTCTTT	CASSYSGVNTEAFF
.	TRBJ2-3	TRBV5-4	.	12	TGTGCCAGCAGCCCGTCCACAGATACGCAGTATTTT	CASSPSTDTQYF
TRBD1	TRBJ1-2	TRBV27	.	17	TGTGCCAGCAGTTTATCCCCCGGGACAGGAAAGCGCTATGGCTACACCTTC	CASSLSPGTGKRYGYTF
.	TRBJ2-7	TRBV12-1	once	14	TGTGCCAGCAGCCCCCGGCGGGAGAGTGACGAGCAGTACTTC	CASSPRRESDEQYF
TRBD1	TRBJ2-7	TRBV7-8	few	15	TGTGCCAGCAGCTTCGGGACAGGACGGTCCTACGAGCAGTACTTC	CASSFGTGRSYEQYF
.	TRBJ2-3	TRBV11-2	.	11	TGTGCCAGCAGCTTACCAGATACGCAGTATTTT	CASSLPDTQYF
.	TRBJ2-2	TRBV28	.	13	TGTGCCAGCACCCTCGGCTGGCGCGGGGAGCTGTTTTTT	CASTLGWRGELFF
TRBD2	TRBJ2-1	TRBV24-1	.	15	TGTGCCACCAGTGATCCCGGGACTAGCGGGATTGAGCAGTTCTTC	CATSDPGTSGIEQFF
TRBD1	TRBJ2-7	TRBV27	.	16	TGTGCCAGCAGCCCCGGACAGGGGCGCGGGGCCTACGAGCAGTACTTC	CASSPGQGRGAYEQYF
.	TRBJ2-7	TRBV7-2	.	14	TGTGCCAGCAGCTTAGCGGGTTCTGTATACGAGCAGTACTTC	CASSLAGSVYEQYF
TRBD1	TRBJ1-5	TRBV28	.	17	TGTGCCAGCAGCGATGGACAGGGGGTTTTAGGCAATCAGCCCCAGCATTTT	CASSDGQGVLGNQPQHF
.	TRBJ2-7	TRBV5-1	.	16	TGCGCCAGCAGCTTGGGGTGGGGCAGGGGCGTCTACGAGCAGTACTTC	CASSLGWGRGVYEQYF
.	TRBJ1-2	TRBV5-1	.	14	TGCGCCAGCAGCTTGGCCACAGTTAACTATGGCTACACCTTC	CASSLATVNYGYTF
.	TRBJ2-5	TRBV5-1	.	14	TGCGCCAGCAGCGATAGTCCGATCGGGGAGACCCAGTACTTC	CASSDSPIGETQYF
TRBD2	TRBJ2-3	TRBV24-1	.	17	TGTGCCACCAGTGATTTTGGGACTAGTGCTGAGCCAGATACGCAGTATTTT	CATSDFGTSAEPDTQYF
.	TRBJ2-5	TRBV7-2	.	15	TGTGCCAGCAGCTGGCGGGTCGGAGGGGGAGAGACCCAGTACTTC	CASSWRVGGGETQYF
.	TRBJ1-2	TRBV6-5	.	13	TGTGCCAGCAGTCTGACAACTAACTATGGCTACACCTTC	CASSLTTNYGYTF
.	TRBJ2-7	TRBV11-2	.	14	TGTGCCAGCAGCTTAGATAACGGTATCTACGAGCAGTACTTC	CASSLDNGIYEQYF
.	TRBJ2-5	TRBV10-3	.	13	TGTGCCACCAGAGCCGCAGGGATGGAGACCCAGTACTTC	CATRAAGMETQYF
TRBD2	TRBJ2-7	TRBV29-1	.	14	TGCAGCGTTGATGGGGCGGGAGAGTGGGACGAGCAGTACTTC	CSVDGAGEWDEQYF
.	TRBJ2-3	TRBV24-1	few	17	TGTGCCACCAGTGAAGGGGGCGGGAGAGGAGGCACAGATACGCAGTATTTT	CATSEGGGRGGTDTQYF
.	TRBJ2-5	TRBV2	.	14	TGTGCCAGCAGTGGAGGGGGTTTCCAAGAGACCCAGTACTTC	CASSGGGFQETQYF
.	TRBJ2-5	TRBV6-1	.	20	TGTGCCAGCAGTGAAGCGAGAGGGGGGCGCGGGGGAGTTAAGGGAGAGACCCAGTACTTC	CASSEARGGRGGVKGETQYF
TRBD1	TRBJ1-1	TRBV25-1	.	14	TGTGCCAGCAGCCCCAGGGGGGTGAACACTGAAGCTTTCTTT	CASSPRGVNTEAFF
.	TRBJ2-7	TRBV19	.	15	TGTGCCAGTAGTATCCATCTGACAGGAACCTACGAGCAGTACTTC	CASSIHLTGTYEQYF
.	TRBJ2-5	TRBV27	.	14	TGTGCCAGCAGTTTAGATTGGCAGTTGGAGACCCAGTACTTC	CASSLDWQLETQYF